The 3 T cell receptor beta chains listed next were all sequenced from one sample in a study of control samples from healthy donors and cancer patients. Here immunoSEQ multiplex PCR was the method, and the copy in TCRdb shows in-frame clones only, minus some. The table has 100,000 to 150,000 clones, 88% seen once. The specimen was blood. The receptor source for this set is a man between 45 and 60 years old in good health.

The rearrangement uses TRBV6-5 and TRBJ1-2; D is unclear. The CDR3 runs to 14 residues. Germline V CDR1 and CDR2: MNHEY, SVGAGI. V lost 7 bases, J lost 1 base, and 13 bases lay in between. The CDR3 nucleotides are TGTGCCAGCACACCCGCTGACCTTAACTATGGCTACACCTTC. Its translation is CASTPADLNYGYTF.

This sequence joins TRBV10-3 and TRBJ2-7; D is undetermined. The CDR3 is 13 residues long. Germline loops: CDR1 ENHRY, CDR2 SYGVKD. V shed 0 bases and J shed 2 bases, with 5 bases lying between them. Here the CDR3 DNA reads TGTGCCATCAGTGAGTCGGAAGCCTACGAGCAGTACTTC. Translated: CAISESEAYEQYF.

The V call is TRBV12-3 or TRBV12-4, the J call TRBJ2-7; D gene unclear. Trimming removed 4 bases from V and 2 bases from J, with 9 bases in between. The CDR3 is made up of 13 amino acids. The CDR3 DNA is TGTGCCAGCAGTTCGGGTCAAACCTACGAGCAGTACTTC. Translating gives CASSSGQTYEQYF.